The source of this TCR beta chain is a study of identical twins. The CDR3 totals 15 residues. General study findings and limits: Invariant MAIT and iNKT cells are populations that could partly confound zero-insertion analyses. Twins shared beta out-of-frame sequences in excess, but this excess was weaker. Twin-shared out-of-frame alpha sequences showed excess low generation probability.

On this clonotype: Its target is unknown.

A template switching step contributed a universal primer site, while unique molecular identifiers were present in the cDNA. TCRdb analysed the 5' RACE reads with MiXCR anew, one entry per CDR3 protein. The sample consists of 350,000 to 450,000 distinct CDR3 sequences, about 18% of them appearing once. The TCR sequence derives from a man aged 50 to 60 in good health. Material for sequencing was naive T cells sorted from blood. The chain couples TRBV21-1 to TRBJ2-3; TRBD1 was called by the table and not checked on the DNA. TRBV21-1 is annotated as a pseudogene. In DNA, the CDR3 is TGTGCCAGCAGCGGACTCCGGGACTGGGGAATCGGGCAGTATTTT. This encodes CASSGLRDWGIGQYF.